This T cell receptor (beta chain) came from a study of blood T cell repertoires in COVID-19. The germline gives CDR1 MNHEY, CDR2 SMNVEV (reference sequence). The CDR3 sequence is 10 residues long. Assignments of participants to cohorts depended upon their own reported clinical history. Authors' processing steps: Researchers report that nucleated cell counts were estimated from reference gene primer amplification. Profiling relied on immunoSEQ multiplex PCR, and the TCRdb table lists in-frame clones only, not all of them. The V and J calls and clone size are taken from that table; D and trimming were inferred from the DNA. This sample carries 200,000 or so clones, 65% to 85% of them seen once, and the ten largest clones take less than 8%. This clone appeared once.

The chain recombines TRBV27 with TRBJ2-5; D is undetermined. The receptor was isolated from a woman aged 40 to 55 with acute COVID-19. Sequenced input: PBMCs or T cells enriched from blood (not recorded which). The CDR3 region is CATRRETQYF. CDR3 DNA: TGTGCTACTCGCCGAGAGACCCAGTACTTC.